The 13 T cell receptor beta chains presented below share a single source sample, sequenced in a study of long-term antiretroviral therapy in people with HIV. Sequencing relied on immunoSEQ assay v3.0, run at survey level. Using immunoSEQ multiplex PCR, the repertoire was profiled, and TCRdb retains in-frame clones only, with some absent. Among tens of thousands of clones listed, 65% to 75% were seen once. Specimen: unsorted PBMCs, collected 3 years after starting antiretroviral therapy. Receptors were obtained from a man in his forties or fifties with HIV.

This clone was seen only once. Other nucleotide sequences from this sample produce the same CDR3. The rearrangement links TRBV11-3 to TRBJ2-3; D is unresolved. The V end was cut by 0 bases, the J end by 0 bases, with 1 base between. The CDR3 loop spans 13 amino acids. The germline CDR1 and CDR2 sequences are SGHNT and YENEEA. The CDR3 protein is CASSLDSTDTQYF. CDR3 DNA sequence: TGTGCCAGCAGCTTAGACAGCACAGATACGCAGTATTTT.

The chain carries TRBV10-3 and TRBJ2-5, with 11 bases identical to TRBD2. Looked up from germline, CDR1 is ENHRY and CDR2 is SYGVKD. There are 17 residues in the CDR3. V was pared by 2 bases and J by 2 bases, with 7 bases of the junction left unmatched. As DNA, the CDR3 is TGTGCCATCAGTGAGACTAGCGGGAGCCTCACTCAAGAGACCCAGTACTTC. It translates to CAISETSGSLTQETQYF.

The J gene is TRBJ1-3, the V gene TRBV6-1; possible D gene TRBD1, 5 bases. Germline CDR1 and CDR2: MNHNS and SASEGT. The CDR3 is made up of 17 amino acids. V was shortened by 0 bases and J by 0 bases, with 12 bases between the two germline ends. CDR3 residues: CASSEALGGTSGNTIYF. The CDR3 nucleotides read TGTGCCAGCAGTGAAGCGCTGGGGGGGACCTCTGGAAACACCATATATTTT.

The CDR3 loop reads CASSLGGANTEAFF. The CDR3 region has the DNA TGTGCCAGCAGCTTGGGGGGCGCGAACACTGAAGCTTTCTTT. The chain carries TRBV7-3 and TRBJ1-1; D possibly corresponds to TRBD1 (6 bases). CDR1 SGHTA and CDR2 FQGTGA come from the germline V gene. The CDR3 is made up of 14 amino acids. V was cut by 3 bases and J by 1 base, with 9 bases left in between.

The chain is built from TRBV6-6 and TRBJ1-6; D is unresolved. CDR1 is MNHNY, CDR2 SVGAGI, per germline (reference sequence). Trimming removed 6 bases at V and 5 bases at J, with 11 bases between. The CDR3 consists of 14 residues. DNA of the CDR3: TGTGCCAGCAGCCCGGACGGGAATAATTCACCCCTCCACTTT. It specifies CASSPDGNNSPLHF.

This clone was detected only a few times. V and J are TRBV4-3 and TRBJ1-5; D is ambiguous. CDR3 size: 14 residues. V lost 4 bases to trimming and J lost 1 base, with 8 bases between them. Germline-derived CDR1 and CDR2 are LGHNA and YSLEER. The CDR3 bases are TGCGCCAGCAGCCCGGGTCCGAGCAATCAGCCCCAGCATTTT. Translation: CASSPGPSNQPQHF.

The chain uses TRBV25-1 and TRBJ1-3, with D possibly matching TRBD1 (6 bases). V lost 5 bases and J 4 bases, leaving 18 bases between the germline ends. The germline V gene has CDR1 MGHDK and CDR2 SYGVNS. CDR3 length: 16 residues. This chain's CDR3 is CASSPLGGARGNTIYF. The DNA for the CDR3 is TGTGCCAGCAGTCCCCTAGGGGGGGCGCGAGGAAACACCATATATTTT.

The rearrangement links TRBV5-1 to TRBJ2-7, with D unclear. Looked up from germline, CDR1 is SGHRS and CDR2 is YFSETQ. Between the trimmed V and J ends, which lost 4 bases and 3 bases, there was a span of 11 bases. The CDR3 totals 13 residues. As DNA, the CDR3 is TGCGCCAGCAGCGTCAACCAGAACTACGAGCAGTACTTC. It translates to CASSVNQNYEQYF.

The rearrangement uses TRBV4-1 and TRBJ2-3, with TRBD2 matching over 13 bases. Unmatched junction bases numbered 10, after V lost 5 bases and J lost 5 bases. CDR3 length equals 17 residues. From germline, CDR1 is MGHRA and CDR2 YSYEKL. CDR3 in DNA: TGCGCCAGCAGCTCGACGACTAGCGGGAGGCTGGGAGATACGCAGTATTTT. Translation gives CASSSTTSGRLGDTQYF.

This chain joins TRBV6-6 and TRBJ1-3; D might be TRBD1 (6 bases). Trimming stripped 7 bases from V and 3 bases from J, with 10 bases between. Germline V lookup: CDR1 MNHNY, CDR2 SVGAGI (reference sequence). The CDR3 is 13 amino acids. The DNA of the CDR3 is TGTGCCAGCATTGTGACAGGTGGAAACACCATATATTTT. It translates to CASIVTGGNTIYF.

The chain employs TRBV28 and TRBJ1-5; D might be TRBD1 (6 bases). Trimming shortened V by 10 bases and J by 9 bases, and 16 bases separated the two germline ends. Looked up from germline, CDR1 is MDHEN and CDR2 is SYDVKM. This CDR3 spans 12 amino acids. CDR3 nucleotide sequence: TGTGCCACCTCTGGGGGCCTCGGGCCCCAGCATTTT. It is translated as CATSGGLGPQHF.

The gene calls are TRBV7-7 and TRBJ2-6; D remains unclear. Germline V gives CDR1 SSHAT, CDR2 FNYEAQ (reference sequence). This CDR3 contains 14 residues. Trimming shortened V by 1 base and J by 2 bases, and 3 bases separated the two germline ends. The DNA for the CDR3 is TGTGCCAGCAGCTTAGGGGCTGGGGCCAACGTCCTGACTTTC. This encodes CASSLGAGANVLTF.

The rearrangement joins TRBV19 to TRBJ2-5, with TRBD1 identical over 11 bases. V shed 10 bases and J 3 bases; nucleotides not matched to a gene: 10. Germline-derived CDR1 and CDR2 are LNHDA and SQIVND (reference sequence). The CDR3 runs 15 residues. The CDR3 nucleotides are TGTGCCACCTTCTACGGACAGGGGGCTGAAGAGACCCAGTACTTC. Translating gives CATFYGQGAEETQYF.